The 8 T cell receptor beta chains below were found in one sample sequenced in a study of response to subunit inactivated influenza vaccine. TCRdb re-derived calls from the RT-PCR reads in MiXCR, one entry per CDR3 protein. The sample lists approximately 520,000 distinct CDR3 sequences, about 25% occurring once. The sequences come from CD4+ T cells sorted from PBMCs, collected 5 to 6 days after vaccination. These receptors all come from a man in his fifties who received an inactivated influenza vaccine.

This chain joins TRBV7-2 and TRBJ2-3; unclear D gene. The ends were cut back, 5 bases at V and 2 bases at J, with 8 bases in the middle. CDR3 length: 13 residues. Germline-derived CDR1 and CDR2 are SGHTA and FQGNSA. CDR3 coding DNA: TGTGCCAGCAGCCCCGCCTTCACAGATACGCAGTATTTT. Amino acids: CASSPAFTDTQYF.

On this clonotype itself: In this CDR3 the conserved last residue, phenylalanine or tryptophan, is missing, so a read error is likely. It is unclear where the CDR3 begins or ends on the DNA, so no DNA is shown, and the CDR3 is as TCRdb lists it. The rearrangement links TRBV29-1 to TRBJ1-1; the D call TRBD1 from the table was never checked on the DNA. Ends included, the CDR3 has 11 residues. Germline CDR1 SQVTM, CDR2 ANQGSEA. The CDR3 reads CSVDLTGGGIY.

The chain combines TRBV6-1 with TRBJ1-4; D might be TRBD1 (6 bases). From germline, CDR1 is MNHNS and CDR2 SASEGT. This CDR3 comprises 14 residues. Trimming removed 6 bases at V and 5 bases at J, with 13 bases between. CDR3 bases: TGTGCCAGCAGCTCCGACAGGTTCAATGAAAAACTGTTTTTT. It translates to CASSSDRFNEKLFF.

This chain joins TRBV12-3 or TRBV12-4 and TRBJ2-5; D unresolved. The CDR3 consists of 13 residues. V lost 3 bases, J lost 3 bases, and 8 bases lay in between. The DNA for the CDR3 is TGTGCCAGCAGTTTCGGCCTAAAAGAGACCCAGTACTTC. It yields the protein CASSFGLKETQYF.

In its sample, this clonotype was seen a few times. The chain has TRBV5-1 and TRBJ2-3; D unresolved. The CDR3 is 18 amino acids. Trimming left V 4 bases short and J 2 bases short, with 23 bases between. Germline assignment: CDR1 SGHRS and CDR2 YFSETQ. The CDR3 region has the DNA TGCGCCAGCAGCATCGGGCGGAGAGGAGCAAAAGACACAGATACGCAGTATTTT. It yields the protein CASSIGRRGAKDTDTQYF.

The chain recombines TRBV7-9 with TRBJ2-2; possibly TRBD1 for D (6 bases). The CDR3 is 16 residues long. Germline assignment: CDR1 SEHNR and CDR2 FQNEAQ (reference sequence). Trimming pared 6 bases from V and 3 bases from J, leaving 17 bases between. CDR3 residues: CASSSDRWGYTGELFF. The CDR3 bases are TGTGCCAGCAGTTCCGACAGGTGGGGGTACACCGGGGAGCTGTTTTTT. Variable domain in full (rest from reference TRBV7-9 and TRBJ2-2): DTGVSQNPRHKITKRGQNVTFRCDPISEHNRLYWYRQTLGQGPEFLTYFQNEAQLEKSRLLSDRFSAERPKGSFSTLEIQRTEQGDSAMYLCASSSDRWGYTGELFFGEGSRLTVL.

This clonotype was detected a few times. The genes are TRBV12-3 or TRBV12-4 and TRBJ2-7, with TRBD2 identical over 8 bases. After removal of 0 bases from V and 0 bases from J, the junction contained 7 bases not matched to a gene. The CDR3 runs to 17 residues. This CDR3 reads CASSLAIQRGSSYEQYF. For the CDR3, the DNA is TGTGCCAGCAGTTTAGCGATCCAGCGGGGGAGCTCCTACGAGCAGTACTTC.

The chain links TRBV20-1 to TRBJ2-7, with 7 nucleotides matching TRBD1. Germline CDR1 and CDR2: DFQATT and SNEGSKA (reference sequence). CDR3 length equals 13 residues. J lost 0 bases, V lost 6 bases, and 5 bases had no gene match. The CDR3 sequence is CSAPDRTSYEQYF. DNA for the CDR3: TGCAGTGCCCCGGACAGGACCTCCTACGAGCAGTACTTC.